These T cell receptor beta chains were read from a single sample in a study of cytomegalovirus exposure and HLA in healthy donors. Some clones are missing from TCRdb's copy, which holds only in-frame ones; the method was immunoSEQ multiplex PCR. Of about 180,000 clones in the sample, about 75% were seen once. Specimen: PBMCs. These receptors all come from a man aged 35-49 years in good health and CMV-seropositive. The CDR3 runs from the conserved cysteine through the conserved F or W. Each record gives: CDR3 protein, CDR3 DNA, clone size, V gene, J gene, D gene. A D gene is named only where the DNA matches it firmly. Clone sizes are given selectively: once, few, many, or a class where the clone is expanded.

CSVVRDRGIPEAFF	TGCAGCGTTGTCCGGGACAGGGGGATTCCTGAAGCTTTCTTT	NA	TRBV29-1	TRBJ1-1	TRBD1
CASSPGTSGLNEQYF	TGTGCCAGCAGCCCAGGGACTAGCGGGTTGAACGAGCAGTACTTC	once	TRBV7-6	TRBJ2-7	TRBD2
CASSEGGNRGRDEQFF	TGTGCCAGCAGTGAGGGCGGGAACAGGGGGAGGGATGAGCAGTTCTTC	NA	TRBV25-1	TRBJ2-1	NA
CASSDREGGTQYF	TGTGCCAGCAGTGACCGGGAAGGGGGTACGCAGTATTTT	few	TRBV6-4	TRBJ2-3	NA
CASRARDRGTNTGELFF	TGTGCCAGCAGAGCCCGGGACAGGGGAACGAACACCGGGGAGCTGTTTTTT	NA	TRBV11-3	TRBJ2-2	TRBD1
CASSYSNRLTGEQYF	TGTGCCAGCAGTTACTCGAACAGGTTGACGGGCGAGCAGTACTTC	few	TRBV6-5	TRBJ2-7	NA
CASRPRDREGHLSYNEQFF	TGTGCCAGCCGACCGCGAGACAGGGAAGGACATCTCTCCTACAATGAGCAGTTCTTC	NA	TRBV27	TRBJ2-1	TRBD1
CASSLPGIAEAFF	TGTGCCAGCAGCTTGCCAGGGATCGCTGAAGCTTTCTTT	NA	TRBV5-4	TRBJ1-1	NA
CASSPLDRVTEAFF	TGTGCCAGCAGCCCCCTTGACAGGGTAACTGAAGCTTTCTTT	NA	TRBV9	TRBJ1-1	TRBD1
CASSPTINYGYTF	TGTGCCAGCAGTCCCACAATTAACTATGGCTACACCTTC	NA	TRBV27	TRBJ1-2	NA
CASSKTSSSYEQYF	TGTGCCAGCAGCAAGACTAGCAGCTCCTACGAGCAGTACTTC	NA	TRBV9	TRBJ2-7	TRBD2
CASSLLSGSYNEQFF	TGTGCCAGCAGCTTATTAAGCGGGAGCTACAATGAGCAGTTCTTC	NA	TRBV7-9	TRBJ2-1	TRBD2
CASSVAGGPEQYF	TGTGCCAGTAGCGTAGCGGGAGGGCCCGAGCAGTACTTC	NA	TRBV19	TRBJ2-7	TRBD2
CASSVAVGGAKNIQYF	TGTGCCAGCAGCGTAGCTGTGGGAGGGGCCAAAAACATTCAGTACTTC	once	TRBV9	TRBJ2-4	TRBD2
CASSKTPLYEQFF	TGTGCCAGCAGTAAGACTCCTCTCTATGAGCAGTTCTTC	once	TRBV6-1	TRBJ2-1	NA
CASSPSRFDNEQFF	TGTGCCAGCAGCCCTTCGCGGTTCGACAATGAGCAGTTCTTC	NA	TRBV7-9	TRBJ2-1	NA
CASRLGEGAYNEQFF	TGTGCCAGCCGACTCGGGGAGGGTGCCTACAATGAGCAGTTCTTC	NA	TRBV2	TRBJ2-1	TRBD2
CASSHSNQPQHF	TGCGCCAGCAGTCACTCGAATCAGCCCCAGCATTTT	NA	TRBV23-1	TRBJ1-5	NA
CSVRVRGYEQFF	TGCAGCGTTCGTGTCAGGGGCTATGAGCAGTTCTTC	NA	TRBV29-1	TRBJ2-1	NA
CASSESLAGDNEQFF	TGTGCCAGCAGTGAATCCCTAGCGGGTGACAATGAGCAGTTCTTC	NA	TRBV25-1	TRBJ2-1	TRBD2
CASSPPGGSETQYF	TGCGCCAGCAGCCCGCCTGGCGGGAGCGAGACCCAGTACTTC	NA	TRBV5-1	TRBJ2-5	TRBD2
CAISEREASNSEQFF	TGTGCCATCAGTGAGCGGGAGGCCTCAAATAGTGAGCAGTTCTTC	NA	TRBV10-3	TRBJ2-1	TRBD2
CASSGGYEQYF	TGTGCCAGCAGCGGAGGCTACGAGCAGTACTTC	NA	TRBV14	TRBJ2-7	NA
CASSPLAGGPPGELFF	TGTGCCAGCAGCCCCTTAGCGGGAGGGCCCCCCGGGGAGCTGTTTTTT	NA	TRBV4-2	TRBJ2-2	TRBD2
CASSLSPGSEYEQYF	TGTGCCAGCAGCTTGTCCCCCGGGAGTGAGTACGAGCAGTACTTC	NA	TRBV7-6	TRBJ2-7	NA
CASSQDQGARDTQYF	TGTGCCAGCAGCCAAGATCAGGGGGCAAGAGATACGCAGTATTTT	NA	TRBV4-2	TRBJ2-3	TRBD1
CASSLGPAGLSYEQYF	TGCGCCAGCAGCTTGGGTCCAGCGGGCCTCTCCTACGAGCAGTACTTC	NA	TRBV5-1	TRBJ2-7	NA
CSVTGTGETQYF	TGCAGCGTGACCGGGACAGGAGAGACCCAGTACTTC	few	TRBV29-1	TRBJ2-5	TRBD1
CALDSGNTIYF	TGTGCCCTAGACTCTGGAAACACCATATATTTT	NA	TRBV30	TRBJ1-3	NA
CASSYSMNTGELFF	TGTGCCAGCAGTTACTCTATGAACACCGGGGAGCTGTTTTTT	NA	TRBV6-5	TRBJ2-2	NA